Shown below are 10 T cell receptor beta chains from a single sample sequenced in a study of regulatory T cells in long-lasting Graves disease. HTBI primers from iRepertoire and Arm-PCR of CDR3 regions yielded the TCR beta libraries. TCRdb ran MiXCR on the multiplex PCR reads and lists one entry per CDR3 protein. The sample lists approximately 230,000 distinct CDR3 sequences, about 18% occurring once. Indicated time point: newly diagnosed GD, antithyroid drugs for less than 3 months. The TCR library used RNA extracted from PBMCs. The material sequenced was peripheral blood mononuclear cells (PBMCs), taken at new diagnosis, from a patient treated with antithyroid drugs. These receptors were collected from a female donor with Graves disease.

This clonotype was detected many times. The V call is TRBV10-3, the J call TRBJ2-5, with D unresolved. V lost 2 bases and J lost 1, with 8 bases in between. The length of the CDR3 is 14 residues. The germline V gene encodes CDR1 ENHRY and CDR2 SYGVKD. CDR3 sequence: CAISERQAQETQYF. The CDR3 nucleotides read TGTGCCATCAGTGAGAGGCAGGCCCAAGAGACCCAGTACTTC.

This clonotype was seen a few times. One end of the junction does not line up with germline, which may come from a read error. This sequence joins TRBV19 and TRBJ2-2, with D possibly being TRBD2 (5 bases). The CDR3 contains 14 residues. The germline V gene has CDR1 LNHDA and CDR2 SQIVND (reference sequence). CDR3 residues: CASSILESTGEQFF. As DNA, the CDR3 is TGTGCCAGTAGTATACTAGAAAGCACCGGGGAGCAGTTTTTT.

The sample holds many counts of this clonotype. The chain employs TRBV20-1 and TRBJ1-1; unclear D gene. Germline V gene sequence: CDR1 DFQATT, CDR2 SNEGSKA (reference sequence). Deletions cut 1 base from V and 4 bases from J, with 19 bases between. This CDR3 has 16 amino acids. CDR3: CSARGRPTPTGTEAFF. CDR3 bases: TGCAGTGCTAGAGGTAGACCGACCCCCACGGGCACTGAAGCTTTCTTT.

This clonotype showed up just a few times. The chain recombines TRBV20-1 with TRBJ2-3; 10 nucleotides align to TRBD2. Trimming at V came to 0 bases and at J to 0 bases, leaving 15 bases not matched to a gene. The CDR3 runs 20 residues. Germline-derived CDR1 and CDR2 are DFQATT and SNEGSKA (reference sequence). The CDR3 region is CSARDRGGLAGAESTDTQYF. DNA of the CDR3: TGCAGTGCTAGAGATAGGGGGGGGCTAGCGGGAGCCGAGAGCACAGATACGCAGTATTTT.

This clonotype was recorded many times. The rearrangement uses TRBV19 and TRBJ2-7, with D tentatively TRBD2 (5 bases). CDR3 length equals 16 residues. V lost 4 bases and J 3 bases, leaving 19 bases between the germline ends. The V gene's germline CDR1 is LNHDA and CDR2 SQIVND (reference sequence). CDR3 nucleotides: TGTGCCAGTAGTAAAGCGGACGGCAGCCGGATCTACGAGCAGTACTTC. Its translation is CASSKADGSRIYEQYF.

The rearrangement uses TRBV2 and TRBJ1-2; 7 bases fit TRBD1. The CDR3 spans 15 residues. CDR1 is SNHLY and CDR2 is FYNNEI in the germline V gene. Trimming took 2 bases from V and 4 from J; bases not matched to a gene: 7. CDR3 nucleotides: TGTGCCAGCAGTGAATGGGCGGGACAGCTCTATGGCTACACCTTC. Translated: CASSEWAGQLYGYTF.

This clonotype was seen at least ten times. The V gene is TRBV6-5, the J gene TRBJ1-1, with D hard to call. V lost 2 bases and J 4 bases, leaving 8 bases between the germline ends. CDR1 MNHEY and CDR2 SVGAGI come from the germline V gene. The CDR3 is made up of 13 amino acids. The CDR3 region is CASSYEGSTEAFF. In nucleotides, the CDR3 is TGTGCCAGCAGTTACGAGGGCAGCACTGAAGCTTTCTTT.

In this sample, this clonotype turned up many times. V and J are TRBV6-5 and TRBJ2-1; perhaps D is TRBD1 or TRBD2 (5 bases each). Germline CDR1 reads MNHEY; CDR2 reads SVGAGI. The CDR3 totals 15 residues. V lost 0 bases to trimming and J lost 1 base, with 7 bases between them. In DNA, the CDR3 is TGTGCCAGCAGTTACTCGAGGGGATCCTACAATGAGCAGTTCTTC. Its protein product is CASSYSRGSYNEQFF.

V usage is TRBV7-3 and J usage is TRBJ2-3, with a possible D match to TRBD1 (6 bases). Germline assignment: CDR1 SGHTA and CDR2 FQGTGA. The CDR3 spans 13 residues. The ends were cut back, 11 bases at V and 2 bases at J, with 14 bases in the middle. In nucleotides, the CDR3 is TGTGCCTCAGGACAGAGCATCACAGATACGCAGTATTTT. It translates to CASGQSITDTQYF.

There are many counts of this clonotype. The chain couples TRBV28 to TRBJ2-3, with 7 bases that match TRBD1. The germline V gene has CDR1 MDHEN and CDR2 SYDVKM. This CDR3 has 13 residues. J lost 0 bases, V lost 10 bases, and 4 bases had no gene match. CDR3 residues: CAKDRESTDTQYF. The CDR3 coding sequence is TGTGCCAAAGACAGGGAGAGCACAGATACGCAGTATTTT. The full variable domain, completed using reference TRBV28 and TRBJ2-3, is DVKVTQSSRYLVKRTGEKVFLECVQDMDHENMFWYRQDPGLGLRLIYFSYDVKMKEKGDIPEGYSVSREKKERFSLILESASTNQTSMYLCAKDRESTDTQYFGPGTRLTVL.